This record looks at one TCR beta chain sequence and its context. This specimen comes from a study of blood T cell repertoires in COVID-19. Clones were read by immunoSEQ multiplex PCR, and TCRdb kept only the in-frame ones, dropping some. This table has about 58,000 clones, 90% appearing once. Germline CDR1 KGHSH, CDR2 LQKENI. Trimming took 0 bases from V and 3 from J; bases not matched to a gene: 3. There are 16 residues in the CDR3. This clonotype was sampled from a man aged 55-75 years with active COVID-19. The chain couples TRBV18 to TRBJ2-3, with 10 bases fitting TRBD2. Sequencing was done on a sample of peripheral blood. The CDR3 nucleotides read TGTGCCAGCTCACCACCCGGACTAGCGGCGACAGATACGCAGTATTTT. Translating it yields CASSPPGLAATDTQYF.